One sample yielded the 20 T cell receptor beta chains listed below, sequenced in a study of human T cells and chemical hapten exposure. The time point is: pre-sensitization, week 0. Regarding treatment: therapeutic diphenylcyclopropenone sensitization with weekly scalp DPC. TCRdb reprocessed the RACE reads with MiXCR, giving one entry per CDR3 protein. The sample gives more than 85,000 distinct CDR3 sequences, 8.5% to 9% of which show up once; 2.6% is in the top ten. Sample: whole blood, taken in connection with sensitization to the hapten diphenylcyclopropenone (DPC). Receptors were obtained from a man between 35 and 55 years old with alopecia areata. Some clones in this sample may be carry-over from other donors' samples.

The chain combines TRBV28 with TRBJ1-2, with D hard to call. The CDR3 has 14 amino acids. Trimming pared 4 bases from V and 3 bases from J, leaving 12 bases between. Germline assignment: CDR1 MDHEN and CDR2 SYDVKM. CDR3 region: CASSSLTPYYGYTF. For the CDR3, the DNA is TGTGCCAGCAGTTCTCTGACACCTTACTATGGCTACACCTTC.

This clonotype was counted a few times. The chain recombines TRBV6-6 with TRBJ1-5; D call uncertain. The CDR3 is 14 residues long. V was pared by 5 bases and J by 2 bases, with 10 bases between. Germline assignment: CDR1 MNHNY and CDR2 SVGAGI (reference sequence). The DNA of the CDR3 is TGTGCCAGCAGTCTTCTAAGTGGCAATCAGCCCCAGCATTTT. Translation gives CASSLLSGNQPQHF.

The V gene is TRBV4-3, the J gene TRBJ2-7; 9 bases align to TRBD1. The CDR3 sequence is 15 residues long. Trimming removed 3 bases from V and 6 bases from J; junction bases left unmatched: 9. CDR1 is LGHNA and CDR2 is YSLEER in the germline V gene. CDR3 DNA: TGCGCCAGCAGCCACCACCGGGACAGGGCGAGCGAGCAGTACTTC. It specifies CASSHHRDRASEQYF.

J is TRBJ2-5 and V is TRBV7-2; D is possibly TRBD2 (7 bases). Germline V gene data show CDR1 as SGHTA and CDR2 as FQGNSA. The V end was cut by 1 base, the J end by 1 base, with 16 bases between. The CDR3 totals 17 residues. The CDR3 bases are TGTGCCAGCAGCTTAGTGGGGGGCGGGAGAGGCCAAGAGACCCAGTACTTC. Its translation: CASSLVGGGRGQETQYF.

Only a few counts were recorded for this clonotype. The V and J genes are TRBV20-1 and TRBJ1-6; D is possibly TRBD1 (5 bases). The CDR3 runs to 15 residues. CDR1 DFQATT and CDR2 SNEGSKA come from the germline V gene (reference sequence). The V gene lost 2 bases and the J gene lost 4 bases, with 12 bases spanning the gap. This CDR3 reads CSARWGESYNSPLHF. The CDR3 bases are TGCAGTGCTAGATGGGGGGAGTCGTATAATTCACCCCTCCACTTT.

This chain connects TRBV28 to TRBJ2-4; 14 bases agree with TRBD2. The CDR3 sequence is 18 residues long. Germline V gene data show CDR1 as MDHEN and CDR2 as SYDVKM. Trimming took 5 bases from V and 2 from J; bases not matched to a gene: 8. CDR3 nucleotide sequence: TGTGCCAGCAGTATGGGACTAGCGGGAGAAGCTACCAAAAACATTCAGTACTTC. Protein sequence: CASSMGLAGEATKNIQYF.

The table lists this clonotype with many counts. Written as DNA, the CDR3 is TGCAGCGTTGAACTATCGAGTGGGGCTACGCAGTATTTT. It specifies CSVELSSGATQYF. The V gene is TRBV29-1, the J gene TRBJ2-3; perhaps TRBD1 as D (5 bases). Between the trimmed V and J ends, which lost 2 bases and 8 bases, there was a span of 14 bases. Germline values: CDR1 SQVTM, CDR2 ANQGSEA. The CDR3 consists of 13 residues.

This clonotype came up many times. The chain has TRBV5-1 and TRBJ2-1, with TRBD2 matching 8 bases. The germline CDR1 and CDR2 sequences are SGHRS and YFSETQ. After removal of 2 bases from V and 5 bases from J, the junction contained 6 bases not matched to a gene. CDR3 length: 15 amino acids. This CDR3 reads CASSLTSGPHNEQFF. DNA of the CDR3: TGCGCCAGCAGCTTAACTAGCGGACCTCACAATGAGCAGTTCTTC.

This clonotype was detected many times. The chain recombines TRBV9 with TRBJ1-3; D remains unclear. CDR1 is SGDLS, CDR2 YYNGEE, per germline. This CDR3 has 15 residues. Trimming took 4 bases from V and 0 from J, leaving 11 bases between them. This chain's CDR3 is CASSPNTDSGNTIYF. The CDR3 DNA is TGTGCCAGCAGCCCGAACACAGACTCTGGAAACACCATATATTTT.

This clonotype occurred once. An end of the junction differs from the germline gene, which may be a read error. The gene calls are TRBV25-1 and TRBJ2-5; TRBD1 matches at 7 bases. Germline V gene sequence: CDR1 MGHDK, CDR2 SYGVNS. This CDR3 is built from 13 residues. This CDR3 is CASSSRDSLGKDF. Written as DNA, the CDR3 is TGTGCCAGCAGTTCCCGGGACAGCCTCGGGAAGGACTTC.

This clonotype was recorded many times. The chain carries TRBV25-1 and TRBJ2-7; D call uncertain. Trimming took off 4 bases at V and 3 bases at J, with 10 bases between the two ends. The CDR3 spans 13 residues. The germline V gene encodes CDR1 MGHDK and CDR2 SYGVNS. CDR3 residues: CASSGTGGYEQYF. CDR3 coding DNA: TGTGCCAGCAGTGGGACCGGTGGCTACGAGCAGTACTTC.

In its sample, this clonotype was seen many times. The chain links TRBV7-8 to TRBJ1-5; D gene uncertain. Germline V gene lookup returns CDR1 SGHVS and CDR2 FQNEAQ. This CDR3 contains 13 residues. Trimming left V 1 base short and J 5 bases short, with 6 bases between. The CDR3 DNA is TGTGCCAGCAGCTTAGTTTCGGATCAGCCCCAGCATTTT. Translated: CASSLVSDQPQHF.

The chain recombines TRBV4-2 with TRBJ2-1; 9 bases align to TRBD1. The germline V gene has CDR1 LGHNA and CDR2 YNFKEQ. The J segment lost 5 bases and the V segment lost 3 bases, leaving 5 bases of the junction unmatched. This CDR3 region has 15 residues. The CDR3 DNA reads TGTGCCAGCAGCCAGGGTACAGGGGGCCACAATGAGCAGTTCTTC. Protein: CASSQGTGGHNEQFF.

V is TRBV27 and J is TRBJ1-5; 7 bases match TRBD1. CDR1 and CDR2 from the germline V gene are MNHEY and SMNVEV (reference sequence). The CDR3 loop spans 14 amino acids. V shed 5 bases and J 7 bases; nucleotides not matched to a gene: 8. The CDR3 DNA follows: TGTGCCAGCAGTGCGCTGACAGGGAGCCAGCCCCAGCATTTT. Its translation is CASSALTGSQPQHF.

This clonotype was observed a single time. This likely comes from a read error, as the CDR3 has no conserved phenylalanine or tryptophan at its end. The chain combines TRBV7-3 with TRBJ2-3, with D possibly TRBD2 on 6 matching bases. CDR1 is SGHTA and CDR2 is FQGTGA in the germline V gene. This CDR3 is built from 15 residues. The CDR3 here is CASSLNGRLTDTQYL. The CDR3 region has the DNA TGTGCAAGCAGCTTAAACGGGAGACTGACAGATACGCAGTATTTG.

This clonotype turned up a few times. The chain links TRBV6-5 to TRBJ2-7; 7 bases align to TRBD1. V gave up 5 bases and J gave up 7 bases; unmatched junction bases: 14. The CDR3 has 15 amino acids. Germline CDR1 is MNHEY and CDR2 is SVGAGI. The CDR3 loop reads CASSRGQERAWEQYV. The CDR3 bases are TGTGCCAGCAGTCGAGGACAGGAACGGGCTTGGGAGCAGTACGTC.

This clonotype occurred a few times. The V gene is TRBV28, the J gene TRBJ2-2; TRBD1 might be the D (5 bases). Germline V gene sequence: CDR1 MDHEN, CDR2 SYDVKM. This CDR3 is built from 15 residues. Trimming cost V 3 bases and J 4 bases, with 12 bases left between them. In nucleotides, the CDR3 is TGTGCCAGCAGTTTTTACAGGCCGGGCACCGGGGAGCTGTTTTTT. It encodes CASSFYRPGTGELFF.

In its sample, this clonotype was seen a few times. The chain carries TRBV5-1 and TRBJ2-1; 8 bases align to TRBD2. The CDR3 is 14 residues long. J gave up 8 bases and V 10 bases, and 14 bases lay outside the gene matches. Germline values: CDR1 SGHRS, CDR2 YFSETQ. The CDR3 loop is CASAAGEDFHEQFF. In DNA, the CDR3 is TGCGCCTCCGCAGCGGGAGAGGATTTTCATGAGCAGTTCTTC.

This clonotype showed up just a few times. The chain links TRBV7-2 to TRBJ2-3, with D perhaps matching TRBD1 (5 bases). Germline CDR1 reads SGHTA; CDR2 reads FQGNSA. The length of the CDR3 is 14 residues. V lost 0 bases and J 5 bases, leaving 9 bases between the germline ends. The CDR3 DNA follows: TGTGCCAGCAGCTTAGCAGGGGTAGTAGATACGCAGTATTTT. It codes for CASSLAGVVDTQYF.

The chain has TRBV6-5 and TRBJ2-4; maybe TRBD2 (5 bases). V gave up 0 bases and J gave up 4 bases, with 13 bases separating them. This CDR3 has 16 amino acids. CDR1 is MNHEY, CDR2 SVGAGI, per germline. The CDR3 loop reads CASSYSWGEDKNIQYF. The CDR3 region has the DNA TGTGCCAGCAGTTACTCTTGGGGAGAGGATAAAAACATTCAGTACTTC.